The 18 T cell receptor beta chains presented below share a single source sample, sequenced in a study of PD-L1 blockade in urothelial cancer. TCRdb keeps only in-frame clones here, not all; method: immunoSEQ multiplex PCR. The table has more than 30,000 clones, roughly 84% seen once. This material consisted of PBMCs, taken around atezolizumab (anti-PD-L1) treatment. These receptors were collected from a man aged 55-75 years with urothelial cancer.

This chain uses TRBV6-1 with TRBJ1-1, with 7 positions matching TRBD1. Germline V gene data show CDR1 as MNHNS and CDR2 as SASEGT. The CDR3 spans 13 residues. J was trimmed by 8 bases and V by 2 bases; bases with no gene match: 5. The CDR3 spells CASSEIQGMEAFF. Here the CDR3 DNA reads TGTGCCAGCAGTGAAATACAGGGGATGGAAGCTTTCTTT.

This chain joins TRBV5-4 and TRBJ1-5; D uncertain. Germline V gene lookup returns CDR1 SGHNT and CDR2 YYREEE (reference sequence). V shed 0 bases and J shed 7 bases, with 14 bases lying between them. The CDR3 covers 15 residues. CDR3 nucleotides: TGTGCCAGCAGCTTGGAGCCCACCGCCAGGCAGCCCCAGCATTTT. The encoded protein is CASSLEPTARQPQHF.

This sequence joins TRBV11-3 and TRBJ2-1, with TRBD2 as a possible D gene (5 bases). V shed 1 base and J shed 8 bases, with 9 bases lying between them. This CDR3 spans 13 amino acids. Germline lookup yields CDR1 SGHNT and CDR2 YENEEA. CDR3 loop: CASSLGRSDEQFF. CDR3 DNA: TGTGCCAGCAGCTTAGGGAGGTCTGATGAGCAGTTCTTC.

This clone appeared once. The CDR3, as DNA: TGTGCCAGCTCACCACCCGCTAGCGGGGGAGCAGATACGCAGTATTTT. Translated, it gives CASSPPASGGADTQYF. The chain recombines TRBV18 with TRBJ2-3; TRBD2 aligns across 10 bases. V was clipped by 0 bases and J by 4 bases; unmatched bases: 4. Germline V CDR1 and CDR2: KGHSH, LQKENI. This CDR3 contains 16 residues. Drawing the rest from reference TRBV18 and TRBJ2-3, the complete variable domain is NAGVMQNPRHLVRRRGQEARLRCSPMKGHSHVYWYRQLPEEGLKFMVYLQKENIIDESGMPKERFSAEFPKEGPSILRIQQVVRGDSAAYFCASSPPASGGADTQYFGPGTRLTVL.

V and J are TRBV7-2 and TRBJ1-1; 8 positions match TRBD1. This CDR3 comprises 18 residues. After removal of 5 bases from V and 0 bases from J, the junction contained 14 bases not matched to a gene. Germline loops: CDR1 SGHTA, CDR2 FQGNSA. CDR3 in amino acids: CASSNPNRGTTVNTEAFF. The CDR3 nucleotides are TGTGCCAGCAGCAACCCTAACAGGGGGACAACAGTGAACACTGAAGCTTTCTTT.

V usage is TRBV6-5 and J usage is TRBJ2-1; 9 bases are a match to TRBD2. V shed 0 bases, J shed 5 bases, and the junction held 2 bases outside the gene matches. The germline V gene has CDR1 MNHEY and CDR2 SVGAGI. CDR3 size: 15 residues. CDR3 amino acids: CASSYSWTSDNEQFF. For the CDR3, the DNA is TGTGCCAGCAGTTACTCCTGGACTAGCGACAATGAGCAGTTCTTC.

The CDR3 DNA follows: TGTGCCATCAGTGCGGGAGGGATGAATGGGGAGCTGTTTTTT. Translating gives CAISAGGMNGELFF. V and J are TRBV10-3 and TRBJ2-2, with 8 nucleotides matching TRBD2. J lost 8 bases, V lost 4 bases, and 6 bases had no gene match. Germline values: CDR1 ENHRY, CDR2 SYGVKD. The CDR3 runs 14 residues.

The chain employs TRBV19 and TRBJ2-7; 9 bases are a match to TRBD2. Germline CDR1 is LNHDA and CDR2 is SQIVND (reference sequence). The CDR3 sequence is 15 residues long. With 1 base clipped from V and 4 bases from J, the junction kept 5 bases outside the gene matches. The CDR3 region is CASSIGPSGTYEQYF. For the CDR3, the DNA is TGTGCCAGTAGTATAGGGCCTAGCGGGACGTACGAGCAGTACTTC. The whole variable domain, remainder taken from reference TRBV19 and TRBJ2-7, is DGGITQSPKYLFRKEGQNVTLSCEQNLNHDAMYWYRQDPGQGLRLIYYSQIVNDFQKGDIAEGYSVSREKKESFPLTVTSAQKNPTAFYLCASSIGPSGTYEQYFGPGTRLTVT.

Concerning this clone itself: The junction does not match germline at one end; this may be a read error. V usage is TRBV6-1 and J usage is TRBJ2-7; 9 nucleotides agree with TRBD2. Germline CDR1 reads MNHNS; CDR2 reads SASEGT. The CDR3 is 12 residues long. CDR3 DNA: TGTGCCAGCAGTGAAGCCCAGCGACTAGCGGCGTTC. Translated: CASSEAQRLAAF.

The CDR3 reads CASSLGGGTGWQETQYF. The CDR3 coding sequence is TGTGCCAGCAGCTTAGGTGGAGGGACAGGGTGGCAAGAGACCCAGTACTTC. The chain uses TRBV11-2 and TRBJ2-5; 9 bases agree with TRBD1. The CDR3 sequence is 17 residues long. J gave up 2 bases and V 1 base, and 8 bases lay outside the gene matches. Germline V gene data show CDR1 as SGHAT and CDR2 as FQNNGV.

This chain joins TRBV10-3 and TRBJ2-7, with 8 bases aligning to TRBD2. After removal of 4 bases from V and 2 bases from J, the junction contained 1 base not matched to a gene. The germline CDR1 and CDR2 sequences are ENHRY and SYGVKD. The CDR3 is 13 amino acids. Here the CDR3 reads CAISAGGAYEQYF. CDR3 sequence (DNA): TGTGCCATCAGTGCGGGGGGGGCCTACGAGCAGTACTTC.

This chain connects TRBV21-1 to TRBJ1-5; the listed D gene, TRBD1, was not tested against the DNA. TRBV21-1 is given as a pseudogene. The CDR3 extends over 15 amino acids. In DNA, the CDR3 is TGTGCCAGCAGCACTGGGACAGGGGGATGTCAGCCCCAGCATTTT. Translation: CASSTGTGGCQPQHF.

J is TRBJ2-5 and V is TRBV6-4, with D tentatively TRBD1 (6 bases). The CDR3 extends over 14 amino acids. Germline values: CDR1 MRHNA, CDR2 SNTAGT. The V gene lost 0 bases and the J gene lost 5 bases, with 10 bases spanning the gap. The CDR3 bases are TGTGCCAGCAGTGACTCGCCAGGGGTGGAGACCCAGTACTTC. Its translation: CASSDSPGVETQYF.

J is TRBJ2-5 and V is TRBV5-6, with D possibly TRBD1 on 5 matching bases. V was pared by 2 bases and J by 1 base, with 9 bases between. Germline lookup yields CDR1 SGHDT and CDR2 YYEEEE. The CDR3 consists of 14 residues. The CDR3, as DNA: TGTGCCAGCAGCTTACCGACAGTCCAAGAGACCCAGTACTTC. Its translation: CASSLPTVQETQYF.

The chain couples TRBV30 to TRBJ2-3; the match to TRBD2 covers 15 bases. Trimming removed 2 bases from V and 4 bases from J; junction bases left unmatched: 4. The CDR3 length is 16 residues. Germline V gene sequence: CDR1 GTSNPN, CDR2 SVGIG (reference sequence). In DNA form, the CDR3 reads TGTGCCTGGAGTCCGGGACTAGCGGGGGGTGCAGATACGCAGTATTTT. It encodes CAWSPGLAGGADTQYF.

This chain uses TRBV5-1 with TRBJ1-2; the match to TRBD1 covers 12 bases. The germline gives CDR1 SGHRS, CDR2 YFSETQ. J was trimmed by 5 bases and V by 4 bases; bases with no gene match: 6. The CDR3 loop spans 15 amino acids. The CDR3 is CASSLGQGAVYGYTF. Here the CDR3 DNA reads TGCGCCAGCAGCCTGGGACAGGGGGCTGTTTATGGCTACACCTTC.

This clone occurred a few times. The rearrangement uses TRBV19 and TRBJ2-3; 10 bases map to TRBD2. The CDR3 has 14 amino acids. Germline CDR1 and CDR2: LNHDA and SQIVND (reference sequence). V gave up 5 bases and J gave up 9 bases; unmatched junction bases: 8. Here the CDR3 DNA reads TGTGCCAGTAGTCTAGCGGGAGCCCAACTCACGCAGTATTTT. This codes for CASSLAGAQLTQYF.

V and J are TRBV14 and TRBJ2-7; TRBD2 matches 10 bases. The trim removed 5 bases at V and 2 bases at J, leaving 3 bases unmatched. This CDR3 has 14 amino acids. Germline CDR1 SGHDN, CDR2 FVKESK. CDR3 amino acids: CASSFTSGTYEQYF. The CDR3 nucleotides read TGTGCCAGCAGCTTCACTAGCGGGACCTACGAGCAGTACTTC.